The 21 T cell receptor beta chains presented below share a single source sample, sequenced in a study of shared clonotypes between healthy human individuals. Assay: immunoSEQ multiplex PCR; the TCRdb copy retains only in-frame clones and omits some. The sample lists some 2.1 million clones, roughly 96% occurring once. The sequenced sample consisted of naive CD4+ T cells sorted from blood. As for subset: CD45RA+ positively selected. These receptor sequences come from a man between 18 and 35 years old in good health.

The count of this clone is one. CDR3: CASSFPGQGAVGYTF. The CDR3 DNA sequence: TGCGCCAGCAGCTTCCCGGGACAGGGGGCGGTTGGCTACACCTTC. The chain recombines TRBV5-1 with TRBJ1-2; 12 nucleotides line up with TRBD1. There are 15 residues in the CDR3. The ends lost 2 bases at V and 7 bases at J; junction bases unmatched: 6. Germline CDR1 and CDR2: SGHRS and YFSETQ.

This chain connects TRBV7-9 to TRBJ2-7; the D is unclear. Germline CDR1 is SEHNR and CDR2 is FQNEAQ (reference sequence). The V and J ends lost 4 bases and 0 bases respectively, with 4 bases between them. The CDR3 covers 12 residues. The CDR3 sequence is CASSSVSYEQYF. The CDR3 DNA sequence: TGTGCCAGCAGCTCCGTCTCCTACGAGCAGTACTTC.

The V and J genes are TRBV28 and TRBJ2-7; 11 bases are shared with TRBD1. The CDR3 loop spans 15 amino acids. The germline gives CDR1 MDHEN, CDR2 SYDVKM. J gave up 3 bases and V 6 bases, and 7 bases lay outside the gene matches. The CDR3 region is CASRTTGTGGYEQYF. The CDR3 DNA follows: TGTGCCAGCAGGACAACCGGGACAGGGGGCTACGAGCAGTACTTC. The full variable domain, rest sourced from reference TRBV28 and TRBJ2-7, is DVKVTQSSRYLVKRTGEKVFLECVQDMDHENMFWYRQDPGLGLRLIYFSYDVKMKEKGDIPEGYSVSREKKERFSLILESASTNQTSMYLCASRTTGTGGYEQYFGPGTRLTVT.

Remarks on this clone: Different DNA sequences within this sample yield the same CDR3. The rearrangement joins TRBV6-1 to TRBJ1-5, with 7 bases identical to TRBD1. The CDR3 is 15 amino acids. The germline V gene encodes CDR1 MNHNS and CDR2 SASEGT. V lost 3 bases and J lost 4; bases outside the gene matches: 6. The CDR3 region has the DNA TGTGCCAGCAGTGAGCGGGACAGAGTTAATCAGCCCCAGCATTTT. Translated, it gives CASSERDRVNQPQHF.

The chain recombines TRBV30 with TRBJ1-2; 9 bases are shared with TRBD1. V dropped 6 bases and J dropped 6; count of bases not matched to a gene: 5. The germline CDR1 and CDR2 sequences are GTSNPN and SVGIG (reference sequence). CDR3 size: 12 residues. For the CDR3, the DNA is TGTGCCTGCGAAGGGACAGGGAATGGCTACACCTTC. This sequence encodes CACEGTGNGYTF.

This chain joins TRBV4-3 and TRBJ1-4, with D uncertain. Trimming removed 0 bases at V and 13 bases at J, with 30 bases between. The germline gives CDR1 LGHNA, CDR2 YSLEER. The CDR3 is 19 residues long. The CDR3 DNA reads TGCGCCAGCAGCCAAGATCGTAGGACCCTGGGTAGGCGAGCCCAAGGACTGTTTTTT. It translates to CASSQDRRTLGRRAQGLFF.

The chain has TRBV5-1 and TRBJ2-7; 10 bases match TRBD1. The CDR3 consists of 15 residues. CDR1 and CDR2 (germline): SGHRS, YFSETQ. The V and J ends lost 4 bases and 0 bases, in that order; junction bases with no gene match: 4. The CDR3 sequence is CASSTRTGGSYEQYF. In DNA, the CDR3 is TGCGCCAGCAGCACCCGGACAGGGGGCTCCTACGAGCAGTACTTC. Supplemented by reference TRBV5-1 and TRBJ2-7, the full variable domain reads KAGVTQTPRYLIKTRGQQVTLSCSPISGHRSVSWYQQTPGQGLQFLFEYFSETQRNKGNFPGRFSGRQFSNSRSEMNVSTLELGDSALYLCASSTRTGGSYEQYFGPGTRLTVT.

The chain recombines TRBV9 with TRBJ1-6; no definite D call. The germline V gene has CDR1 SGDLS and CDR2 YYNGEE. The CDR3 length is 14 residues. With 4 bases removed from V and 7 bases from J, the gap between germline ends came to 12 bases. The CDR3 region is CASSSTQVNSPLHF. CDR3 coding DNA: TGTGCCAGCAGCAGCACGCAGGTCAATTCACCCCTCCACTTT.

Note on this clone: Germline and junction disagree at one end, which may indicate a read error. This chain connects TRBV7-6 to TRBJ2-7, with a tentative D call TRBD2 (6 bases). Germline values: CDR1 SGHVS, CDR2 FNYEAQ. This CDR3 is 15 amino acids long. CDR3 nucleotides: TGTGCCAGCAGCCTAGCCCGGGAGTCATCCTACGAGCAGTACTTC. This codes for CASSLARESSYEQYF.

The gene calls are TRBV5-1 and TRBJ1-2; no firm D call. The CDR3 is made up of 14 amino acids. V was cut by 1 base and J by 2 bases, with 9 bases left in between. CDR1 is SGHRS and CDR2 is YFSETQ in the germline V gene. CDR3 protein: CASSLSYINYGYTF. CDR3 sequence (DNA): TGCGCCAGCAGCTTGTCGTACATCAACTATGGCTACACCTTC.

This clone is a singleton in its sample. The rearrangement uses TRBV19 and TRBJ2-2; D is possibly TRBD2 (6 bases). Germline V gene sequence: CDR1 LNHDA, CDR2 SQIVND (reference sequence). The CDR3 is 15 residues long. V was clipped by 6 bases and J by 6 bases, with 17 bases between them. The CDR3 sequence: CASSRDSKGSGELFF. The CDR3 DNA is TGTGCCAGTAGCAGGGACTCAAAAGGGTCCGGGGAGCTGTTTTTT.

The rearrangement joins TRBV15 to TRBJ2-2; D gene uncertain. Per germline, CDR1 LNHNV and CDR2 YYDKDF (reference sequence). V was clipped by 5 bases and J by 5 bases, with 15 bases between them. The CDR3 extends over 15 amino acids. CDR3 sequence: CATSLPGPGTGELFF. The CDR3 DNA reads as TGTGCCACCAGCTTACCGGGTCCAGGAACCGGGGAGCTGTTTTTT.

The chain joins TRBV7-9 to TRBJ2-2; no reliable D call. The CDR3 is made up of 14 amino acids. Deletions cut 3 bases from V and 1 base from J, with 6 bases between. Germline-derived CDR1 and CDR2 are SEHNR and FQNEAQ (reference sequence). The CDR3: CASSFLENTGELFF. The CDR3 DNA reads TGTGCCAGCAGCTTTCTGGAGAACACCGGGGAGCTGTTTTTT.

V is TRBV6-5 and J is TRBJ2-7, with TRBD1 matching over 7 bases. V was clipped by 6 bases and J by 1 base; unmatched bases: 3. This CDR3 region has 13 residues. Per germline, CDR1 MNHEY and CDR2 SVGAGI. This CDR3 reads CASRGTESYEQYF. The CDR3 DNA is TGTGCCAGCAGGGGGACAGAATCCTACGAGCAGTACTTC.

The rearrangement uses TRBV11-3 and TRBJ2-7; maybe TRBD2 (6 bases). The CDR3 runs 15 residues. V gave up 5 bases and J gave up 4 bases, with 18 bases separating them. Germline values: CDR1 SGHNT, CDR2 YENEEA. This chain's CDR3 is CASSPWEASGYEQYF. DNA of the CDR3: TGTGCCAGCAGCCCGTGGGAGGCCTCAGGTTACGAGCAGTACTTC. Full variable domain (rest looked up from reference TRBV11-3 and TRBJ2-7): EAGVVQSPRYKIIEKKQPVAFWCNPISGHNTLYWYLQNLGQGPELLIRYENEEAVDDSQLPKDRFSAERLKGVDSTLKIQPAELGDSAVYLCASSPWEASGYEQYFGPGTRLTVT.

The chain carries TRBV6-6 and TRBJ2-1; D is uncertain. CDR3 length: 12 residues. V lost 0 bases, J lost 10 bases, and 7 bases lay in between. CDR1 is MNHNY, CDR2 SVGAGI, per germline (reference sequence). CDR3 coding DNA: TGTGCCAGCAGTTACTCGAAAGAAGAGCAGTTCTTC. Protein sequence: CASSYSKEEQFF.

The V and J genes are TRBV18 and TRBJ1-1; D gene uncertain. Germline V gene data show CDR1 as KGHSH and CDR2 as LQKENI. The V and J ends lost 5 bases and 0 bases respectively, with 7 bases between them. CDR3 length: 13 amino acids. DNA of the CDR3: TGTGCCAGCTCAGCGGGTCTGAACACTGAAGCTTTCTTT. It specifies CASSAGLNTEAFF.

A remark on this clone: The sample carries other DNA sequences with the same CDR3. The CDR3 reads CASSLGASGTYEQYF. The CDR3 bases are TGTGCCAGCAGCTTGGGGGCTAGCGGGACCTACGAGCAGTACTTC. J is TRBJ2-7 and V is TRBV7-2, with 9 positions matching TRBD2. The CDR3 extends over 15 amino acids. In germline, CDR1 is SGHTA, CDR2 FQGNSA. V trimming: 3 bases; J trimming: 2 bases; junction bases outside the gene matches: 5.

About this clone: Different DNA sequences within this sample yield the same CDR3. The chain recombines TRBV6-1 with TRBJ1-1, with 9 bases matching TRBD1. The germline gives CDR1 MNHNS, CDR2 SASEGT. The CDR3 is made up of 14 amino acids. J gave up 2 bases and V 5 bases, and 3 bases lay outside the gene matches. CDR3 nucleotides: TGTGCCAGCAGTTTAACAGGGGGCAACACTGAAGCTTTCTTT. This gives the protein CASSLTGGNTEAFF.

This clone has only one observation. The chain employs TRBV14 and TRBJ1-1; TRBD1 is a possible D gene (6 bases). Trimming left V 8 bases short and J 0 bases short, with 19 bases between. Germline loops: CDR1 SGHDN, CDR2 FVKESK. The CDR3 extends over 16 amino acids. The CDR3 coding sequence is TGTGCCAGCGCGAGGGGGGGAAGGGTTCTGAACACTGAAGCTTTCTTT. Protein product: CASARGGRVLNTEAFF.

This rearrangement joins TRBV5-1 to TRBJ1-4; D perhaps matches TRBD1 (6 bases). Germline loops: CDR1 SGHRS, CDR2 YFSETQ. V shed 5 bases and J shed 3 bases, with 14 bases lying between them. This CDR3 is 15 amino acids long. As DNA, the CDR3 is TGCGCCAGCAGACCCCTACAGGGCTCTAATGAAAAACTGTTTTTT. Residues: CASRPLQGSNEKLFF.